This T cell receptor (beta chain) was sequenced for a study of T-cell memory formation after mild COVID-19. In germline, CDR1 is GTSNPN, CDR2 SVGIG (reference sequence). V shed 2 bases and J shed 6 bases, with 12 bases lying between them. The CDR3 runs to 13 residues. There are many counts of this clonotype. TCRdb called the 5' RACE reads again in MiXCR, with one record for every CDR3 protein. The table lists about half a million distinct CDR3 sequences, approximately 18% of them singletons, with over 9% in the top ten. Input material: PBMCs or a T cell subset sorted from them (not recorded which). The receptor comes from an adult woman who had mild COVID-19 (a few samples of this study predate the infection). Cell type and time point are not known. The chain joins TRBV30 to TRBJ2-3; D might be TRBD2 (6 bases). The chain's CDR3 is CAWSIRRGDTQYF. CDR3 DNA sequence: TGTGCCTGGAGTATCCGGAGGGGTGATACGCAGTATTTT.